The clone carrying this T cell receptor (beta chain) was counted only a few times. The antigen remains undetermined. This sample was included in a study of early stage breast cancer tumors. The wider study: About 70% of the 16 invasive tumors were ER+, PR+ and HER2-.

Each sample had two DNA replicates, 0.5 ug blood or 1.5 ug tissue. TCRdb's copy holds only in-frame clones and misses some; the assay was immunoSEQ multiplex PCR. The repertoire consists of 23,000 or so clones, with 65% to 75% occurring once and the leading ten covering 9.5% to 10%. V was clipped by 3 bases and J by 4 bases, with 12 bases between them. Germline V CDR1 and CDR2: SQVTM, ANQGSEA. The CDR3 covers 13 residues. Study outcomes and limitations: Enriched TCRB sequences shared across patients were mostly commonly generated sequences. Comparing each tissue with blood distinguished tumor from normal in 14 of 16 patients.

The specimen was breast tumor tissue. This sequence originates from a person between 60 and 70 years old with breast cancer. This chain connects TRBV29-1 to TRBJ2-5; tentative D call: TRBD1 (6 bases). The CDR3 protein is CSVDVGRGETQYF. For the CDR3, the DNA is TGCAGCGTTGATGTGGGCAGGGGAGAGACCCAGTACTTC.